These 14 T cell receptor beta chains share one sample of origin, sequenced in a study of Graves' ophthalmopathy and Graves' hyperthyroidism. Researchers took RNA transcripts and amplified TCR beta CDR3 regions from them. RT-PCR in the first round used HTBI primers; a second-round multiplex PCR followed. TCRdb analysed the multiplex PCR reads with MiXCR anew, one entry per CDR3 protein. Among about 400,000 distinct CDR3 sequences, 18% were seen once, and the ten largest hold more than 1.5%. Material for sequencing was peripheral blood. The source is a woman aged 18 to 35 with Graves' ophthalmopathy.

The table lists this clonotype with many counts. V gene TRBV18 combines with J gene TRBJ2-7; TRBD1 matches 9 bases. V dropped 3 bases and J dropped 5; count of bases not matched to a gene: 5. The CDR3 runs to 14 residues. Germline CDR1 is KGHSH and CDR2 is LQKENI. CDR3 residues: CASSPGTGTHEQYF. DNA of the CDR3: TGTGCCAGCTCACCCGGGACAGGGACGCACGAGCAGTACTTC.

This clonotype was detected many times. The genes are TRBV5-1 and TRBJ1-1; D is ambiguous. CDR1 and CDR2 (germline): SGHRS, YFSETQ. V shed 5 bases and J shed 1 base, with 12 bases lying between them. There are 14 residues in the CDR3. Here the CDR3 DNA reads TGCGCCAGCAGAAATGTCCTGAGGAACACTGAAGCTTTCTTT. Amino acids: CASRNVLRNTEAFF.

This clonotype has at least ten counts. The rearrangement links TRBV2 to TRBJ2-7; 9 nucleotides agree with TRBD1. Germline assignment: CDR1 SNHLY and CDR2 FYNNEI. The CDR3 has 14 residues. Trimming took 7 bases from V and 0 from J; bases not matched to a gene: 4. Here the CDR3 DNA reads TGTGCCAGCATGCCGGGACAGGGCTCCTACGAGCAGTACTTC. It encodes CASMPGQGSYEQYF.

This clonotype was counted at least ten times. The chain combines TRBV18 with TRBJ2-2, with no clear D. Germline V lookup: CDR1 KGHSH, CDR2 LQKENI. Trimming stripped 0 bases from V and 4 bases from J, with 12 bases between. The CDR3 covers 16 residues. CDR3 nucleotide sequence: TGTGCCAGCTCACCACCCTCGAATACAGCCACCGGGGAGCTGTTTTTT. The encoded protein is CASSPPSNTATGELFF.

This clonotype was seen ten or more times. The chain uses TRBV28 and TRBJ2-7; D might be TRBD2 (6 bases). Per germline, CDR1 MDHEN and CDR2 SYDVKM. This CDR3 spans 14 amino acids. V lost 3 bases and J lost 3, with 12 bases in between. The chain's CDR3 is CASSFYGRLYEQYF. Here the CDR3 DNA reads TGTGCCAGCAGTTTTTACGGGAGACTCTACGAGCAGTACTTC.

Many counts were recorded for this clonotype. V usage is TRBV12-3 or TRBV12-4 and J usage is TRBJ2-7; no definite D call. Trimming stripped 5 bases from V and 5 bases from J, with 22 bases between. The CDR3 totals 16 residues. The chain's CDR3 is CASSPRGPSSPDEQYF. CDR3 DNA: TGTGCCAGCAGTCCAAGAGGACCGTCCTCCCCCGACGAGCAGTACTTC.

The table lists this clonotype with many counts. The rearrangement joins TRBV5-1 to TRBJ1-1; TRBD1 agrees at 9 bases. Germline CDR1 SGHRS, CDR2 YFSETQ. The J segment lost 3 bases and the V segment lost 3 bases, leaving 6 bases of the junction unmatched. This CDR3 has 15 residues. The CDR3 region has the DNA TGCGCCAGCAGCTGGGGACAGGGAAAGGACACTGAAGCTTTCTTT. Its translation: CASSWGQGKDTEAFF. Supplemented by reference TRBV5-1 and TRBJ1-1, the full variable domain reads KAGVTQTPRYLIKTRGQQVTLSCSPISGHRSVSWYQQTPGQGLQFLFEYFSETQRNKGNFPGRFSGRQFSNSRSEMNVSTLELGDSALYLCASSWGQGKDTEAFFGQGTRLTVV.

This chain uses TRBV20-1 with TRBJ1-1; D unclear. The V gene's germline CDR1 is DFQATT and CDR2 SNEGSKA (reference sequence). The CDR3 totals 11 residues. The ends were cut back, 6 bases at V and 5 bases at J, with 10 bases in the middle. In DNA, the CDR3 is TGCAGTGCGGGCTTGGAGACTGAAGCTTTCTTT. Translating gives CSAGLETEAFF.

This clonotype has a count of ten or more. The CDR3 reads CASSWTGQQLNTGELFF. In DNA, the CDR3 is TGCGCCAGCAGCTGGACGGGACAGCAACTTAACACCGGGGAGCTGTTTTTT. V and J are TRBV5-1 and TRBJ2-2; TRBD1 matches 7 bases. There are 17 residues in the CDR3. Germline loops: CDR1 SGHRS, CDR2 YFSETQ. J lost 2 bases, V lost 3 bases, and 10 bases had no gene match. Combining the CDR3 with reference TRBV5-1 and TRBJ2-2 gives the whole variable domain KAGVTQTPRYLIKTRGQQVTLSCSPISGHRSVSWYQQTPGQGLQFLFEYFSETQRNKGNFPGRFSGRQFSNSRSEMNVSTLELGDSALYLCASSWTGQQLNTGELFFGEGSRLTVL.

The sample holds many counts of this clonotype. The rearrangement joins TRBV11-2 to TRBJ2-2; TRBD1 matches at 7 bases. Germline CDR1 is SGHAT and CDR2 is FQNNGV. V shed 4 bases and J 0 bases; nucleotides not matched to a gene: 2. CDR3 length equals 15 residues. The CDR3: CASSSQGTNTGELFF. DNA for the CDR3: TGTGCCAGCAGCTCACAGGGGACGAACACCGGGGAGCTGTTTTTT.

In this sample, this clonotype turned up many times. The rearrangement links TRBV7-3 to TRBJ2-7, with 12 bases identical to TRBD2. CDR1 is SGHTA, CDR2 FQGTGA, per germline. This CDR3 spans 18 amino acids. With 6 bases clipped from V and 0 bases from J, the junction kept 12 bases outside the gene matches. The chain's CDR3 is CASSKKGLAGVSSYEQYF. As DNA, the CDR3 is TGTGCCAGCAGTAAGAAGGGACTAGCGGGCGTGAGCTCCTACGAGCAGTACTTC.

At least ten counts were recorded for this clonotype. This sequence joins TRBV18 and TRBJ1-1, with TRBD1 as a possible D gene (6 bases). V gave up 3 bases and J gave up 0 bases, with 8 bases separating them. The CDR3 has 14 amino acids. The germline V gene encodes CDR1 KGHSH and CDR2 LQKENI. The CDR3 loop reads CASSPDRMNTEAFF. Written as DNA, the CDR3 is TGTGCCAGCTCACCGGACAGAATGAACACTGAAGCTTTCTTT.

This clonotype was observed many times. The gene calls are TRBV28 and TRBJ2-7, with 8 bases that match TRBD1. J gave up 3 bases and V 3 bases, and 10 bases lay outside the gene matches. The CDR3 length is 16 residues. In germline, CDR1 is MDHEN, CDR2 SYDVKM. CDR3 residues: CASSLKQGARYYEQYF. CDR3 nucleotide sequence: TGTGCCAGCAGTTTGAAGCAGGGGGCGCGGTACTACGAGCAGTACTTC.

The J gene is TRBJ2-6, the V gene TRBV12-3 or TRBV12-4; no firm D call. Between the trimmed V and J ends, which lost 3 bases and 0 bases, there was a span of 12 bases. The CDR3 spans 17 residues. CDR3 sequence (DNA): TGTGCCAGCAGTTTGGGGATGAGGATCTCTGGGGCCAACGTCCTGACTTTC. As protein: CASSLGMRISGANVLTF.